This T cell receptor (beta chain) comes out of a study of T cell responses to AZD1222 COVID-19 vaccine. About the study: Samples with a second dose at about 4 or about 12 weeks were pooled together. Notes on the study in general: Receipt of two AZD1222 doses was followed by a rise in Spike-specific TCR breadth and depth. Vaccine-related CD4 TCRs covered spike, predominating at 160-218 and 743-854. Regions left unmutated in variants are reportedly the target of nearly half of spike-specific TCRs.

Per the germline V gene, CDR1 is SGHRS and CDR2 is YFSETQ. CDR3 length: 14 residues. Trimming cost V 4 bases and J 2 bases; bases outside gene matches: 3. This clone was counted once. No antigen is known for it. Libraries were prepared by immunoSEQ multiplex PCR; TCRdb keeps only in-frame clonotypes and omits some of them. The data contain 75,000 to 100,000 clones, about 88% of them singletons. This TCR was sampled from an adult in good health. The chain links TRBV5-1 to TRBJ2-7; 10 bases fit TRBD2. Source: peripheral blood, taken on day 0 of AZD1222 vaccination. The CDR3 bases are TGCGCCAGCAGCCTTAGCGGGGGGACCTACGAGCAGTACTTC. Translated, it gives CASSLSGGTYEQYF.